Listed below are T cell receptor beta chains from one sample, sequenced in a study of shared clonotypes between healthy human individuals. The table came from immunoSEQ multiplex PCR; TCRdb's copy has only in-frame clones and leaves some out. Of under 700,000 clones listed, roughly 95% are singletons. The sequenced sample was naive CD8+ T cells sorted from blood. Every receptor here comes from a woman aged 25 to 45 in good health. Each CDR3 is given with its conserved first and last residue. A clone size is listed for some rows: how often the clone was seen (once, few, many), or a class if it is expanded.

V gene	J gene	clone size	CDR3 length	CDR3 protein
TRBV28	TRBJ2-7	once	15	CASSLVFGDAYEQYF
TRBV7-9	TRBJ2-2	-	17	CASSPETAGVDTGELFF
TRBV5-5	TRBJ2-7	-	12	CASSFTSYEQYF
TRBV5-4	TRBJ1-5	once	15	CASSPRPDSNQPQHF
TRBV7-9	TRBJ1-5	-	14	CASSFGTQNQPQHF
TRBV11-3	TRBJ2-1	once	15	CASSLELAGYNEQFF
TRBV20-1	TRBJ2-3	-	11	CSARRGDTQYF
TRBV5-8	TRBJ1-6	-	12	CASTTGNSPLHF
TRBV6-6	TRBJ1-1	-	14	CASSSPSEDTEAFF
TRBV6-5	TRBJ2-2	-	13	CASGTGNTGELFF
TRBV28	TRBJ2-7	-	12	CASSETGYEQYF
TRBV19	TRBJ2-7	-	15	CASSPSAGSPYEQYF
TRBV4-1	TRBJ2-7	once	15	CASSQDRTESYEQYF
TRBV29-1	TRBJ2-3	-	16	CSVEDHRTVGTDTQYF
TRBV7-8	TRBJ2-7	-	15	CASSEHGGSSYEQYF
TRBV20-1	TRBJ2-7	-	11	CSALWTAEQYF
TRBV5-1	TRBJ1-2	once	16	CASSFSQGLFYYGYTF
TRBV13	TRBJ2-7	-	13	CASSLETSYEQYF
TRBV4-1	TRBJ1-1	-	15	CASSQGGGMNTEAFF
TRBV28	TRBJ1-5	-	16	CASSPMTDYSNQPQHF
TRBV28	TRBJ2-1	-	16	CASSLHRTSGNNEQFF
TRBV6-5	TRBJ1-5	-	14	CASRQEQGSGPQHF
TRBV7-8	TRBJ2-1	-	17	CASSHGMVLAGYNEQFF
TRBV6-6	TRBJ2-1	once	15	CASRKGLAVNNEQFF
TRBV27	TRBJ2-7	-	15	CASSGGSLAVGEQYF
TRBV4-1	TRBJ1-5	-	15	CASSPRQGSNQPQHF
TRBV4-2	TRBJ2-7	-	15	CASSQDGGTSYEQYF
TRBV20-1	TRBJ1-2	-	11	CSAGDPPGYTF
TRBV11-2	TRBJ2-2	-	14	CANRPGPNTGELFF
TRBV2	TRBJ2-5	-	17	CASQTDRTLLGQETQYF
TRBV7-9	TRBJ2-7	few	10	CASLADEQYF
TRBV7-9	TRBJ2-1	-	16	CASSSPGTGSIREQFF
TRBV28	TRBJ1-1	once	15	CASSLTRELNTEAFF
TRBV11-2	TRBJ2-1	once	16	CASSFYSGRLANEQFF
TRBV30	TRBJ2-7	-	15	CAWSGAGADSYEQYF
TRBV19	TRBJ2-1	-	17	CASSGSGPSSSYNEQFF
TRBV2	TRBJ2-3	-	13	CASSDKGADTQYF
TRBV30	TRBJ2-7	-	13	CAWSPAVLYEQYF
TRBV4-1	TRBJ2-3	-	17	CASSLKGTSPIWDTQYF
TRBV27	TRBJ2-7	-	13	CASSFGQAYEQYF
TRBV7-8	TRBJ2-7	-	17	CASSLAGLAGTSYEQYF
TRBV5-1	TRBJ2-7	-	13	CASSLGLIYEQYF
TRBV7-2	TRBJ1-5	few	14	CASSWGPGNQPQHF
TRBV27	TRBJ2-2	-	15	CASSFLTVNTGELFF
TRBV13	TRBJ2-5	-	13	CASSLRGKETQYF
TRBV5-1	TRBJ2-7	-	15	CASSLSPTGTYEQYF
TRBV12-5	TRBJ2-5	once	14	CAIPTGQGRETQYF
TRBV5-4	TRBJ2-5	-	16	CASSWAGTGVQETQYF
TRBV28	TRBJ1-4	-	16	CASSHRAASTNEKLFF
TRBV14	TRBJ2-2	-	14	CASSPTGGTGELFF
TRBV19	TRBJ2-7	once	13	CASSIAGYDEQYF
TRBV4-1	TRBJ2-3	-	17	CASSQDQGRPSTDTQYF
TRBV10-1	TRBJ2-7	-	11	CASSDHGEQYF
TRBV28	TRBJ1-3	-	15	CASSLDRASGNTIYF
TRBV10-3	TRBJ2-7	-	16	CAISELGGTVNYEQYF
TRBV27	TRBJ1-1	-	15	CASSLITQGHTEAFF
TRBV11-2	TRBJ2-7	-	15	CASSGRQGLAYEQYF